The subject of this entry is one TCR beta chain. This specimen belongs to a study of neoadjuvant anti-PD-1 for oral cavity cancer. Study context: Most patients had three to four biweekly doses of 3 mg/kg nivolumab before resection.

Germline V gene sequence: CDR1 SQVTM, CDR2 ANQGSEA. The CDR3 length is 16 residues. J gave up 8 bases and V 1 base, and 13 bases lay outside the gene matches. Time point given: after neoadjuvant nivolumab, at surgical resection. Sequencing used immunoSEQ multiplex PCR; TCRdb keeps in-frame clones, though not all of them. Of 13,000 to 15,000 clones listed, less than 75% are singletons. The clonotype originates from a person aged 35 to 85 with oral cavity squamous cell carcinoma. The starting material was PBMCs, obtained after nivolumab (anti-PD-1) treatment. This chain joins TRBV29-1 and TRBJ2-1, with 8 bases aligning to TRBD2. For the CDR3, the DNA is TGCAGCGTTGAAGCAGGGACTAGAATACTCGTCGATGAGCAGTTCTTC. This translates into CSVEAGTRILVDEQFF.